The next 23 T cell receptor beta chains were all read from a single sample in a study of blood T cell repertoires in COVID-19. The table came from immunoSEQ multiplex PCR; TCRdb's copy has only in-frame clones and leaves some out. The profile shows more than 150,000 clones, roughly 89% of them singletons. Sequencing was carried out using peripheral blood. These receptors all come from a middle-aged man with acute or convalescent COVID-19.

The CDR3 loop is CASSSLAGSFTDTQYF. The CDR3 DNA reads TGTGCCAGCAGTTCACTAGCGGGGTCTTTCACAGATACGCAGTATTTT. This rearrangement joins TRBV6-5 to TRBJ2-3, with TRBD2 identical over 10 bases. The CDR3 sequence is 16 residues long. The V gene's germline CDR1 is MNHEY and CDR2 SVGAGI. J was trimmed by 2 bases and V by 4 bases; bases with no gene match: 6.

The gene calls are TRBV5-1 and TRBJ1-2; tentative D call: TRBD1 (5 bases). Germline V lookup: CDR1 SGHRS, CDR2 YFSETQ. The length of the CDR3 is 13 residues. V lost 5 bases and J lost 2, with 10 bases in between. CDR3 in amino acids: CASRQEPNYGYTF. The CDR3 coding sequence is TGCGCCAGCAGACAGGAACCAAACTATGGCTACACCTTC. Drawing the rest from reference TRBV5-1 and TRBJ1-2, the complete variable domain is KAGVTQTPRYLIKTRGQQVTLSCSPISGHRSVSWYQQTPGQGLQFLFEYFSETQRNKGNFPGRFSGRQFSNSRSEMNVSTLELGDSALYLCASRQEPNYGYTFGSGTRLTVV.

The chain carries TRBV5-6 and TRBJ2-2; the D is unclear. In germline, CDR1 is SGHDT, CDR2 YYEEEE. The CDR3 consists of 15 residues. V dropped 1 base and J dropped 6 bases, with 13 bases sitting between them. The CDR3 reads CASSLLSVEAGELFF. The CDR3 DNA reads TGTGCCAGCAGCTTGTTGAGCGTAGAGGCCGGGGAGCTGTTTTTT. The full variable domain, in which reference TRBV5-6 and TRBJ2-2 provide the parts outside the CDR3, is DAGVTQSPTHLIKTRGQQVTLRCSPKSGHDTVSWYQQALGQGPQFIFQYYEEEERQRGNFPDRFSGHQFPNYSSELNVNALLLGDSALYLCASSLLSVEAGELFFGEGSRLTVL.

This clone was recorded a few times. The chain links TRBV7-5 to TRBJ2-5; the D segment call TRBD2 is taken from the table without a DNA check. TRBV7-5 is given as a pseudogene. The CDR3 loop spans 17 amino acids. The CDR3 here is CARSLKVSGLRGETQYF. The CDR3 bases are TGTGCCAGAAGCTTAAAGGTGTCGGGACTAAGAGGAGAGACCCAGTACTTC.

This chain uses TRBV6-1 with TRBJ2-7; D is possibly TRBD2 (5 bases). This CDR3 contains 15 residues. Germline lookup yields CDR1 MNHNS and CDR2 SASEGT. Trimming left V 2 bases short and J 2 bases short, with 13 bases between. The CDR3 nucleotides read TGTGCCAGCAGTGAACCTAGCAGCTATACCTACGAGCAGTACTTC. Translation gives CASSEPSSYTYEQYF.

The V call is TRBV6-5, the J call TRBJ2-7; weak D call: TRBD1 (5 bases). This CDR3 is 14 amino acids long. Trimming removed 0 bases from V and 4 bases from J, with 10 bases in between. Germline V CDR1 and CDR2: MNHEY, SVGAGI. CDR3 sequence (DNA): TGTGCCAGCAGTTACTCAGGGGCTAATTACGAGCAGTACTTC. Protein sequence: CASSYSGANYEQYF.

The genes are TRBV7-9 and TRBJ2-5; no firm D call. The V end lost 8 bases, the J end lost 4 bases, and 14 bases lay between the germline ends. The germline V gene encodes CDR1 SEHNR and CDR2 FQNEAQ (reference sequence). This CDR3 has 13 amino acids. CDR3 residues: CASPDPLIETQYF. The CDR3 coding sequence is TGTGCCAGCCCCGATCCACTGATAGAGACCCAGTACTTC.

The rearrangement links TRBV11-2 to TRBJ2-2; 9 positions match TRBD1. Looked up from germline, CDR1 is SGHAT and CDR2 is FQNNGV. Trimming took 7 bases from V and 4 from J; bases not matched to a gene: 7. The CDR3 totals 15 residues. The CDR3 protein is CASTYRGPVTGELFF. The CDR3 coding sequence is TGTGCCAGCACCTACAGGGGGCCGGTCACCGGGGAGCTGTTTTTT. Based on the CDR3 plus reference TRBV11-2 and TRBJ2-2, the full variable domain is EAGVAQSPRYKIIEKRQSVAFWCNPISGHATLYWYQQILGQGPKLLIQFQNNGVVDDSQLPKDRFSAERLKGVDSTLKIQPAKLEDSAVYLCASTYRGPVTGELFFGEGSRLTVL.

The genes are TRBV3-1 (or the pseudogene TRBV3-2) and TRBJ2-1, with 8 bases aligning to TRBD2. CDR1 is LGHDT, CDR2 YNNKEL, per germline (reference sequence). V trimming: 0 bases; J trimming: 4 bases; junction bases outside the gene matches: 17. This CDR3 region has 20 residues. The DNA for the CDR3 is TGTGCCAGCAGCCAAGATTGGTTCGGCGGGGGGCTACCGAATTACAATGAGCAGTTCTTC. Translating gives CASSQDWFGGGLPNYNEQFF.

V usage is TRBV20-1 and J usage is TRBJ1-1; TRBD1 is a possible D gene (6 bases). Germline V gene data show CDR1 as DFQATT and CDR2 as SNEGSKA (reference sequence). Trimming shortened V by 5 bases and J by 3 bases, and 7 bases separated the two germline ends. The CDR3 consists of 11 residues. The CDR3 sequence is CSAGQYTEAFF. As DNA, the CDR3 is TGCAGTGCTGGACAGTACACTGAAGCTTTCTTT.

This clone is a singleton in its sample. The J gene is TRBJ2-7, the V gene TRBV7-9; the D is unclear. The CDR3 covers 12 residues. V was pared by 2 bases and J by 6 bases, with 8 bases between. The germline V gene has CDR1 SEHNR and CDR2 FQNEAQ (reference sequence). CDR3 amino acids: CASSLTPSEQYF. The CDR3 bases are TGTGCCAGCAGCTTAACTCCCTCCGAGCAGTACTTC.

The chain recombines TRBV4-3 with TRBJ2-2; no clear D. The V gene lost 0 bases and the J gene lost 4 bases, with 9 bases spanning the gap. Germline-derived CDR1 and CDR2 are LGHNA and YSLEER. CDR3 length: 15 residues. In nucleotides, the CDR3 is TGCGCCAGCAGCCAAGATATAACTGGCACCGGGGAGCTGTTTTTT. It codes for CASSQDITGTGELFF.

V gene TRBV5-1 combines with J gene TRBJ2-3; TRBD1 is a possible D gene (5 bases). The CDR3 consists of 15 residues. V dropped 0 bases and J dropped 4 bases, with 12 bases sitting between them. Germline CDR1 reads SGHRS; CDR2 reads YFSETQ. The DNA of the CDR3 is TGCGCCAGCAGCTTGGGACAGCCAGCAGCAGATACGCAGTATTTT. Translation: CASSLGQPAADTQYF.

Remarks on this clone: One junction end does not reproduce the germline sequence, and a read error may be involved. The chain has TRBV2 and TRBJ1-1; 7 bases match TRBD1. Germline CDR1 is SNHLY and CDR2 is FYNNEI. The CDR3 runs to 14 residues. The CDR3 spells CASSEAGGVTEAFF. The CDR3 bases are TGTGCCAGCAGCGAAGCAGGGGGAGTCACTGAAGCTTTCTTT.

About this clone itself: The same CDR3 can be traced to other DNA sequences in this sample. V is TRBV6-1 and J is TRBJ1-5, with D possibly TRBD1 on 5 matching bases. CDR1 is MNHNS and CDR2 is SASEGT in the germline V gene. The length of the CDR3 is 15 residues. Trimming took 3 bases from V and 4 from J, leaving 13 bases between them. This CDR3 reads CASSEGSGGNQPQHF. Written as DNA, the CDR3 is TGTGCCAGCAGTGAGGGGTCCGGGGGGAATCAGCCCCAGCATTTT.

The V and J genes are TRBV2 and TRBJ1-1; 9 bases agree with TRBD1. The V segment lost 4 bases and the J segment 11 bases; nucleotides outside the gene matches: 14. CDR3 size: 15 residues. Germline V gene sequence: CDR1 SNHLY, CDR2 FYNNEI. CDR3 protein: CASSASGTGSLTAFF. CDR3 in DNA: TGTGCCAGCAGTGCGTCGGGGACAGGGAGTTTAACGGCTTTCTTT.

The rearrangement uses TRBV6-2 or TRBV6-3 and TRBJ2-2; no reliable D call. The CDR3 is 16 amino acids. Deletions cut 6 bases from V and 1 base from J, with 15 bases between. Per germline, CDR1 MNHEY and CDR2 SVGEGT. The CDR3 protein is CASSSLGYGNTGELFF. The CDR3 bases are TGTGCCAGCAGCTCCCTCGGGTATGGGAACACCGGGGAGCTGTTTTTT.

This clone has only a few counts. The V and J genes are TRBV30 and TRBJ1-1; D is possibly TRBD1 (5 bases). The CDR3 contains 15 residues. Germline V gives CDR1 GTSNPN, CDR2 SVGIG (reference sequence). V was pared by 3 bases and J by 0 bases, with 14 bases between. The CDR3 DNA follows: TGTGCCTGGAGCCGGATAGGGGCCTTGAACACTGAAGCTTTCTTT. Amino acids: CAWSRIGALNTEAFF.

The chain is built from TRBV6-5 and TRBJ2-7, with 11 bases aligning to TRBD1. Trimming removed 7 bases from V and 2 bases from J; junction bases left unmatched: 4. Per the germline V gene, CDR1 is MNHEY and CDR2 is SVGAGI. The CDR3 contains 14 residues. The CDR3 DNA follows: TGTGCCAGCACTCGGACAGGGGGCACCTACGAGCAGTACTTC. This translates into CASTRTGGTYEQYF.

CDR3 DNA: TGTGCCAGTAGTATGGGCCTAGCGGGGTGGCAAGAGACCCAGTACTTC. Translation gives CASSMGLAGWQETQYF. The rearrangement uses TRBV19 and TRBJ2-5; TRBD2 agrees at 9 bases. The trim removed 3 bases at V and 2 bases at J, leaving 7 bases unmatched. The CDR3 extends over 16 amino acids. Germline V CDR1 and CDR2: LNHDA, SQIVND (reference sequence).

J is TRBJ1-2 and V is TRBV11-1, with a possible D match to TRBD1 (6 bases). V lost 1 base and J 0 bases, leaving 9 bases between the germline ends. The CDR3 runs 15 residues. CDR1 and CDR2 (germline): SGHAT, FQDESV (reference sequence). This CDR3 reads CASSLGTATNYGYTF. For the CDR3, the DNA is TGTGCCAGCAGCTTAGGGACAGCTACTAACTATGGCTACACCTTC.

This rearrangement joins TRBV2 to TRBJ2-7, with 7 bases lining up with TRBD1. This CDR3 spans 16 amino acids. CDR1 SNHLY and CDR2 FYNNEI come from the germline V gene. V lost 6 bases and J lost 5; bases outside the gene matches: 16. CDR3 sequence (DNA): TGTGCCAGCAGCGAACTGGGACAGACCTCCTGGGACGAGCAGTACTTC. The encoded protein is CASSELGQTSWDEQYF.

V gene TRBV7-8 combines with J gene TRBJ1-1, with D uncertain. The CDR3 sequence is 15 residues long. V shed 5 bases and J shed 1 base, with 14 bases lying between them. Germline V gene lookup returns CDR1 SGHVS and CDR2 FQNEAQ. Written as DNA, the CDR3 is TGTGCCAGCAGCCGAGTGGGAGGGCGGAACACTGAAGCTTTCTTT. Translated, it gives CASSRVGGRNTEAFF.